This T cell receptor (beta chain) was sequenced for a study of blood T cell repertoires in COVID-19. Study as a whole: From the United States, Italy and Spain came samples of acute and convalescent COVID-19. Sample material is recorded as cDNA or gDNA derived from T cells, B-cell-depleted T cells, or PBMCs.

Seattle-derived patients entered the study during active infection and were followed longitudinally. Authors' processing steps: Amplifying reference gene primers gave estimates of nucleated cell counts. Assay used: immunoSEQ multiplex PCR; TCRdb lists only in-frame clones, some missing. V and J calls and clone size are as listed in that table; D and trimming were resolved from the DNA. The data show approximately 150,000 clones, 93% seen once. V shed 4 bases and J 7 bases; nucleotides not matched to a gene: 6. This CDR3 is 13 amino acids long. CDR1 and CDR2 from the germline V gene are SGHNT and YYREEE (reference sequence).

This sequence originates from a woman aged 55-69 years with COVID-19, enrolled during active disease. Source material: peripheral blood. The rearrangement uses TRBV5-4 and TRBJ1-1; 8 nucleotides agree with TRBD1. The CDR3 DNA sequence: TGTGCCAGCAGCCCTCAGGGGGCCGATGAAGCTTTCTTT. The encoded protein is CASSPQGADEAFF.